One sample yielded the 17 T cell receptor beta chains listed below, sequenced in a study of cytomegalovirus exposure and HLA in healthy donors. Primers included in the PCR were 60 Vbeta and 13 Jbeta primers. Method: immunoSEQ multiplex PCR; TCRdb's copy keeps in-frame clones and lacks some. The table lists hundreds of thousands of clones, about 88% of them singletons. The sequencing sample was made of PBMCs. These receptors all come from a girl aged 2 to 10 in good health and CMV-seronegative.

This chain uses TRBV27 with TRBJ1-1; D remains ambiguous. Germline assignment: CDR1 MNHEY and CDR2 SMNVEV (reference sequence). V lost 3 bases and J 1 base, leaving 6 bases between the germline ends. This CDR3 has 13 residues. The CDR3 DNA is TGTGCCAGCAGTTTCGTCTCGAACACTGAAGCTTTCTTT. Translating it yields CASSFVSNTEAFF.

About this clone: Sequence at one end of the junction differs from germline and may be a read error. The V call is TRBV5-6, the J call TRBJ1-4, with D tentatively TRBD1 (5 bases). The CDR3 extends over 12 amino acids. CDR1 is SGHDT and CDR2 is YYEEEE in the germline V gene. The CDR3 DNA reads TGTGCCAGCAGCAGAAACTCGGCGGGACTGCTTTTT. It yields the protein CASSRNSAGLLF. The variable domain in full, completed from reference TRBV5-6 and TRBJ1-4, reads DAGVTQSPTHLIKTRGQQVTLRCSPKSGHDTVSWYQQALGQGPQFIFQYYEEEERQRGNFPDRFSGHQFPNYSSELNVNALLLGDSALYLCASSRNSAGLLFGSGTQLSVL.

V usage is TRBV5-4 and J usage is TRBJ2-3, with 7 bases that match TRBD2. This CDR3 has 14 amino acids. V shed 6 bases and J 6 bases; nucleotides not matched to a gene: 10. Germline assignment: CDR1 SGHNT and CDR2 YYREEE (reference sequence). Here the CDR3 DNA reads TGTGCCAGCACACGGCGGGGGAACCCGGATACGCAGTATTTT. As protein: CASTRRGNPDTQYF.

The gene calls are TRBV6-1 and TRBJ2-1; TRBD2 matches at 13 bases. Germline V gene lookup returns CDR1 MNHNS and CDR2 SASEGT. CDR3 length equals 15 residues. The V and J ends lost 2 bases and 8 bases, in that order; junction bases with no gene match: 3. CDR3 nucleotides: TGTGCCAGCAGTGAATGGACTAGCGGGGGCCATGAGCAGTTCTTC. Its protein is CASSEWTSGGHEQFF.

This clone was recorded once. The rearrangement uses TRBV6-5 and TRBJ2-1; TRBD2 agrees at 9 bases. Germline lookup yields CDR1 MNHEY and CDR2 SVGAGI. The J segment lost 5 bases and the V segment lost 0 bases, leaving 2 bases of the junction unmatched. The CDR3 runs 15 residues. This CDR3 is CASSYSRLADNEQFF. The CDR3 coding sequence is TGTGCCAGCAGTTACTCCAGACTAGCGGACAATGAGCAGTTCTTC.

The chain carries TRBV7-2 and TRBJ1-2, with 11 nucleotides matching TRBD1. Germline values: CDR1 SGHTA, CDR2 FQGNSA. Unmatched junction bases numbered 11, after V lost 5 bases and J lost 9 bases. The CDR3 runs to 15 residues. The CDR3 protein is CASSHSGTGGMSYTF. CDR3 nucleotide sequence: TGTGCCAGCAGCCACTCCGGGACAGGGGGGATGAGCTACACCTTC.

This clone was found a few times. The rearrangement links TRBV2 to TRBJ2-7, with D possibly being TRBD2 (5 bases). Germline-derived CDR1 and CDR2 are SNHLY and FYNNEI. The V end was cut by 4 bases, the J end by 2 bases, with 12 bases between. The CDR3 consists of 14 residues. The CDR3 here is CASSVWTGPYEQYF. The CDR3 DNA sequence: TGTGCCAGCAGTGTTTGGACTGGCCCCTACGAGCAGTACTTC.

The V and J genes are TRBV25-1 and TRBJ2-7; weak D call: TRBD2 (6 bases). The V gene lost 4 bases and the J gene lost 1 base, with 11 bases spanning the gap. The CDR3 spans 14 residues. The V gene's germline CDR1 is MGHDK and CDR2 SYGVNS. CDR3 in DNA: TGTGCCAGCAGTGTGGTTCGGGGGTCCTACGAGCAGTACTTC. Residues: CASSVVRGSYEQYF.

Written as DNA, the CDR3 is TGTGCCAGCAGCTTAGATGGCAGGGGGTTCGGTCGAGAGACCCAGTACTTC. It encodes CASSLDGRGFGRETQYF. The chain joins TRBV7-2 to TRBJ2-5; 7 nucleotides match TRBD1. Losses at the gene ends were 1 base for V and 4 bases for J; bases not matched to a gene: 12. This CDR3 is 17 amino acids long. Germline CDR1 and CDR2: SGHTA and FQGNSA.

The chain uses TRBV9 and TRBJ2-1, with D possibly TRBD1 on 6 matching bases. Trimming shortened V by 4 bases and J by 10 bases, and 12 bases separated the two germline ends. Germline V gene sequence: CDR1 SGDLS, CDR2 YYNGEE. This CDR3 is 12 amino acids long. CDR3 amino acids: CASSSSGTEQFF. The CDR3 DNA reads TGTGCCAGCAGCTCCTCCGGGACAGAGCAGTTCTTC. Looking up the rest from reference TRBV9 and TRBJ2-1 gives the full variable domain: DSGVTQTPKHLITATGQRVTLRCSPRSGDLSVYWYQQSLDQGLQFLIQYYNGEERAKGNILERFSAQQFPDLHSELNLSSLELGDSALYFCASSSSGTEQFFGPGTRLTVL.

The chain links TRBV10-1 to TRBJ2-7, with TRBD1 as a possible D gene (5 bases). V lost 3 bases and J lost 4, with 22 bases in between. Germline V CDR1 and CDR2: WNHNN, SYGVQD (reference sequence). The CDR3 is 17 amino acids. CDR3 coding DNA: TGCGCCAGCAGTGATTTCGGCGCAGGGTCCTTGGGGTACGAGCAGTACTTC. Residues: CASSDFGAGSLGYEQYF.

This clone was counted only a few times. The chain joins TRBV4-1 to TRBJ1-1; D might be TRBD1 (5 bases). The length of the CDR3 is 15 residues. V lost 0 bases and J lost 5, with 13 bases in between. In germline, CDR1 is MGHRA, CDR2 YSYEKL. The DNA of the CDR3 is TGCGCCAGCAGCCAAGACTGGGACTGGAGTACTGAAGCTTTCTTT. This translates into CASSQDWDWSTEAFF.

The CDR3 is CASSSWGKGGELFF. The CDR3 nucleotides read TGTGCCAGCAGCTCGTGGGGCAAGGGCGGGGAGCTGTTTTTT. The rearrangement uses TRBV7-2 and TRBJ2-2; tentatively, D is TRBD1 (5 bases). V was clipped by 4 bases and J by 7 bases, with 13 bases between them. CDR1 is SGHTA, CDR2 FQGNSA, per germline. The CDR3 spans 14 residues.

Turning to this clone: An end of the junction does not agree with germline; a read error may underlie this. This rearrangement joins TRBV7-9 to TRBJ1-1, with D possibly being TRBD1 (5 bases). Germline CDR1 reads SEHNR; CDR2 reads FQNEAQ (reference sequence). The CDR3 spans 14 residues. This chain's CDR3 is CSSSYSGANTEAFF. DNA for the CDR3: TGTTCCAGCAGCTACTCTGGGGCTAACACTGAAGCTTTCTTT.

The sample holds one count of this clone. V usage is TRBV5-1 and J usage is TRBJ1-2; no firm D call. CDR1 and CDR2 (germline): SGHRS, YFSETQ. V lost 4 bases to trimming and J lost 7 bases, with 14 bases between them. The CDR3 loop spans 13 amino acids. The CDR3 nucleotides are TGCGCCAGCAGCCCCTCGGACTTATTTGGCTACACCTTC. It yields the protein CASSPSDLFGYTF. Full variable domain (remainder filled in from reference TRBV5-1 and TRBJ1-2): KAGVTQTPRYLIKTRGQQVTLSCSPISGHRSVSWYQQTPGQGLQFLFEYFSETQRNKGNFPGRFSGRQFSNSRSEMNVSTLELGDSALYLCASSPSDLFGYTFGSGTRLTVV.

J is TRBJ2-7 and V is TRBV19; D ambiguous. Germline V gene lookup returns CDR1 LNHDA and CDR2 SQIVND (reference sequence). The CDR3 is 13 amino acids. With 3 bases removed from V and 1 base from J, the gap between germline ends came to 7 bases. CDR3 DNA sequence: TGTGCCAGTAGTATTGAGTCTTCCTACGAGCAGTACTTC. This encodes CASSIESSYEQYF.

V is TRBV30 and J is TRBJ1-1, with TRBD1 matching 9 bases. CDR1 and CDR2 (germline): GTSNPN, SVGIG (reference sequence). V was pared by 5 bases and J by 11 bases, with 12 bases of the junction left unmatched. The CDR3 sequence is 13 residues long. DNA of the CDR3: TGTGCCTGGGGGGGACAGGGATTTAGAGAGGCTTTCTTT. It codes for CAWGGQGFREAFF.